The clone carrying this T cell receptor (beta chain) came up a few times. Its antigen is still unknown. Unique molecular identifiers were used to barcode this TCRbeta library. TCRdb passed the PCR reads through MiXCR, listing each CDR3 protein once. The table has 670,000 or so distinct CDR3 sequences, less than 15% seen once. This record comes from a study of T-cell reconstitution after alpha-beta-depleted transplantation in children. Study conclusions and caveats: Among T cells one year after transplant, newly produced cells accounted for most counts and diversity. Where alpha-beta T cells came from about two months after transplant was reportedly several hundred expanded graft clones. It was surviving recipient T cells and thymic progenitors that gave some patients high TCRbeta diversity at day 60.

This specimen was PBMCs, taken before TCRalphabeta/CD19-depleted stem cell transplant. This receptor was obtained from a girl aged 2 to 9 with congenital amegakaryocytic thrombocytopenia, due to receive a stem cell transplant.

The CDR3 nucleotides read TGCAGCGTTGATCGCGGTTATGAGCAGTTCTTC. Its protein is CSVDRGYEQFF. V and J are TRBV29-1 and TRBJ2-1, with no clear D. Trimming removed 3 bases from V and 8 bases from J, with 8 bases in between. CDR3 length equals 11 residues. Looked up from germline, CDR1 is SQVTM and CDR2 is ANQGSEA.